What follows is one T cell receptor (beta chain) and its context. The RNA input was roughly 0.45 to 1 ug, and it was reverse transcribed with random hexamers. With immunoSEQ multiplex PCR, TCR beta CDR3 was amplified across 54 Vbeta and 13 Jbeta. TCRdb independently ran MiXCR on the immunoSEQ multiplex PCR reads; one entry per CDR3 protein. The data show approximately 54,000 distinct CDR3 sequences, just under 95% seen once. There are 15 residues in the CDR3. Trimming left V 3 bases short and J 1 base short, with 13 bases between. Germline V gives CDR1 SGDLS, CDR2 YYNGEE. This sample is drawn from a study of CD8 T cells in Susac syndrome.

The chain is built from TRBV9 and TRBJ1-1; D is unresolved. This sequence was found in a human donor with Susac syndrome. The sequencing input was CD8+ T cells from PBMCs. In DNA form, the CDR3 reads TGTGCCAGCAGCGAGGCCTCCTTCGGGAACACTGAAGCTTTCTTT. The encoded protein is CASSEASFGNTEAFF. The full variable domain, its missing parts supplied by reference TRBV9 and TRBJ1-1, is DSGVTQTPKHLITATGQRVTLRCSPRSGDLSVYWYQQSLDQGLQFLIQYYNGEERAKGNILERFSAQQFPDLHSELNLSSLELGDSALYFCASSEASFGNTEAFFGQGTRLTVV.